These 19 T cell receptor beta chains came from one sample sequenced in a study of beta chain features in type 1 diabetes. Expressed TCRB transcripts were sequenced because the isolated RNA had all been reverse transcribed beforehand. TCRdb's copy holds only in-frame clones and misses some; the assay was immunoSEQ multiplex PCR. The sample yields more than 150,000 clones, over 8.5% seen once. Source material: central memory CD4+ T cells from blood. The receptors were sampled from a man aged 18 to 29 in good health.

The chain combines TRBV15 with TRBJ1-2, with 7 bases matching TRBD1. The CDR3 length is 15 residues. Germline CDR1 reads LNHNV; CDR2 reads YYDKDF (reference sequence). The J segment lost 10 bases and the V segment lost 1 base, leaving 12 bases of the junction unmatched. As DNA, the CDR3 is TGTGCCACCAGCAGAGGTGTTTCGACAGGGAAGGACTACACCTTC. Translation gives CATSRGVSTGKDYTF.

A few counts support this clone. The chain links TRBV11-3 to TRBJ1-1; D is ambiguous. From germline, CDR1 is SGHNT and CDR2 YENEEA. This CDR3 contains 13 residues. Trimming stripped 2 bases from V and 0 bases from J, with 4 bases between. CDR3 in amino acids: CASSLLMNTEAFF. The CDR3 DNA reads TGTGCCAGCAGCTTATTGATGAACACTGAAGCTTTCTTT.

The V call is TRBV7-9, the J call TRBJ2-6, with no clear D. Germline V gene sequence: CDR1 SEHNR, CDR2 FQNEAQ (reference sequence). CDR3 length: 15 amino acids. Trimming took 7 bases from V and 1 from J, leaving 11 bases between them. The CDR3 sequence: CASTRAMSGANVLTF. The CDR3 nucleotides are TGTGCCAGCACCCGGGCGATGTCTGGGGCCAACGTCCTGACTTTC.

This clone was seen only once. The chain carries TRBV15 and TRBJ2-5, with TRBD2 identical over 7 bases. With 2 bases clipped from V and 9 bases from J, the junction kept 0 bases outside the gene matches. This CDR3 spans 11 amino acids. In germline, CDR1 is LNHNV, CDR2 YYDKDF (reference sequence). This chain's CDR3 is CATSRREAQYF. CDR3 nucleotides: TGTGCCACCAGCAGACGGGAGGCCCAGTACTTC.

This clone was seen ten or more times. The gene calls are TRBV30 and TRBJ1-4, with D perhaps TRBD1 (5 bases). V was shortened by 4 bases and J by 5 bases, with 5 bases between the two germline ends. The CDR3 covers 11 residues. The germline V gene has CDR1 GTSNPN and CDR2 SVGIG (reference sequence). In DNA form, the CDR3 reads TGTGCCTGGACAGGGAATGAAAAACTGTTTTTT. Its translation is CAWTGNEKLFF.

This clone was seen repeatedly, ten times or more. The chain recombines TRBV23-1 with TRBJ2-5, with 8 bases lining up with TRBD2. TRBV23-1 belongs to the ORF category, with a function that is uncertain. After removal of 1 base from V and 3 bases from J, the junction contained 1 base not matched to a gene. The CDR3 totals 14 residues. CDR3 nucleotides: TGCGCCAGCAGTCAATACGGGAGGGAAGAGACCCAGTACTTC. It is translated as CASSQYGREETQYF.

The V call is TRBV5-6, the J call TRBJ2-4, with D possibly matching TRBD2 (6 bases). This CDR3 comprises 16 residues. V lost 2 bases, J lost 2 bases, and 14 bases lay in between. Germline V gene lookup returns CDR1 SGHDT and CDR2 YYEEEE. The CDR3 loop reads CASSFHATSSKNIQYF. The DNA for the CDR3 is TGTGCCAGCAGCTTTCATGCGACTAGTTCCAAAAACATTCAGTACTTC.

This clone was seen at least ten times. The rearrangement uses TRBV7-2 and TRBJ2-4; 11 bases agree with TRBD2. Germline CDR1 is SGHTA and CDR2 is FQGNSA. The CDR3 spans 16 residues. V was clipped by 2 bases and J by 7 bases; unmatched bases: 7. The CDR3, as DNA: TGTGCCAGCAGCTTAACTAGCGGGAGTACTAGGAACATTCAGTACTTC. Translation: CASSLTSGSTRNIQYF.

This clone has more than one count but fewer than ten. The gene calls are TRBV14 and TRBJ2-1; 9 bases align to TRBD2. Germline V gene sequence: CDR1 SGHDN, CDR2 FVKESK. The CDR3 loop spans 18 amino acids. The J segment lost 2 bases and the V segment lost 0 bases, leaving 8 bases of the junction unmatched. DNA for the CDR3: TGTGCCAGCAGCCAAGATCTGGGGAGCGGGAGGACCTACAATGAGCAGTTCTTC. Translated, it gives CASSQDLGSGRTYNEQFF. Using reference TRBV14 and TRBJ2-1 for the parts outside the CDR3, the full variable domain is EAGVTQFPSHSVIEKGQTVTLRCDPISGHDNLYWYRRVMGKEIKFLLHFVKESKQDESGMPNNRFLAERTGGTYSTLKVQPAELEDSGVYFCASSQDLGSGRTYNEQFFGPGTRLTVL.

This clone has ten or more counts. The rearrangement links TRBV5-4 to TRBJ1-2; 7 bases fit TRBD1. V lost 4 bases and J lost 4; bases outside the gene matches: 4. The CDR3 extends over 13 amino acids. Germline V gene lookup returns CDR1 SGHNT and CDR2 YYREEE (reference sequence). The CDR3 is CASSEYRGYGYTF. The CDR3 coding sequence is TGTGCCAGCAGCGAATACAGGGGCTATGGCTACACCTTC. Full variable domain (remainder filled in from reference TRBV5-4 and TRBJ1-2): ETGVTQSPTHLIKTRGQQVTLRCSSQSGHNTVSWYQQALGQGPQFIFQYYREEENGRGNFPPRFSGLQFPNYSSELNVNALELDDSALYLCASSEYRGYGYTFGSGTRLTVV.

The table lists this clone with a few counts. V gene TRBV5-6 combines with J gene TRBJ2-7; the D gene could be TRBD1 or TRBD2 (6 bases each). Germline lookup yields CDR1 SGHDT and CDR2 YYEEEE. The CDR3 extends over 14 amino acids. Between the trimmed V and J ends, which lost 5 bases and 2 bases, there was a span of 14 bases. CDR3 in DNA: TGTGCCAGCAGAACCGGGGGCGCCCCCTACGAGCAGTACTTC. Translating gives CASRTGGAPYEQYF.

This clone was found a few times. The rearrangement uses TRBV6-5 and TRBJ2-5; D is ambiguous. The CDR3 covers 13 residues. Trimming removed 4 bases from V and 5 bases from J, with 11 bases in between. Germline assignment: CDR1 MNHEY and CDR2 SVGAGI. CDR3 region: CASSLPSVETQYF. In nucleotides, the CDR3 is TGTGCCAGCAGTTTGCCGAGTGTGGAGACCCAGTACTTC.

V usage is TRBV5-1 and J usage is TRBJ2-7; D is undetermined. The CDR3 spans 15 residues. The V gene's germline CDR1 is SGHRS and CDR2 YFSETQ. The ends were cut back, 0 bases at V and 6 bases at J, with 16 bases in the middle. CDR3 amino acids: CASSLATSLAGEQYF. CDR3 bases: TGCGCCAGCAGCTTGGCCACAAGCTTAGCCGGCGAGCAGTACTTC.

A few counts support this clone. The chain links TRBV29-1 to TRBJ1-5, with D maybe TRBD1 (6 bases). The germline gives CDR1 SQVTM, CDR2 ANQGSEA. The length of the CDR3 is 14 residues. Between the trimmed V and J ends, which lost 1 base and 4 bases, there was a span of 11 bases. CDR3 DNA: TGCAGCGTTGAAGTGGCAGGGGTGAATCAGCCCCAGCATTTT. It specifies CSVEVAGVNQPQHF.

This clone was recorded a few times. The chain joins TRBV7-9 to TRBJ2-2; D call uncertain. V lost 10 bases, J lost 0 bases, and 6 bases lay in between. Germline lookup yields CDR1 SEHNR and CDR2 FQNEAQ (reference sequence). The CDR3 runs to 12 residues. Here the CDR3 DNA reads TGTGCCACCTTAACGAACACCGGGGAGCTGTTTTTT. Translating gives CATLTNTGELFF.

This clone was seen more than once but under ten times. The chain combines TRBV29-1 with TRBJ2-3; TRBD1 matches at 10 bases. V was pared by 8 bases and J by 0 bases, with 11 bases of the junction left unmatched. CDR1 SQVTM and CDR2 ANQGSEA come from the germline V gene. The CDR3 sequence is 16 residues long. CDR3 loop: CSTRTGGFPSTDTQYF. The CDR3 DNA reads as TGCAGCACTCGGACAGGGGGTTTTCCTAGCACAGATACGCAGTATTTT.

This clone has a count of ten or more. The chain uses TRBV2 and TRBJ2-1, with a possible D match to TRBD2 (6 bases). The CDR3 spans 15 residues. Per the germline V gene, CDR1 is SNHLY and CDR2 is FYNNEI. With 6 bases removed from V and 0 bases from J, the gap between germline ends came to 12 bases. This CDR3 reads CASRPGDSSYNEQFF. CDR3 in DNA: TGTGCCAGCAGGCCGGGGGATAGCTCCTACAATGAGCAGTTCTTC.

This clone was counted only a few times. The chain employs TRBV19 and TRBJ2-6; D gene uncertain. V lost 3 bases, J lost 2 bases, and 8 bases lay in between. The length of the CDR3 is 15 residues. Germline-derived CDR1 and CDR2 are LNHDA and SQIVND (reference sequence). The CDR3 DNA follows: TGTGCCAGTAGTATCACCCAGGCTGGGGCCAACGTCCTGACTTTC. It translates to CASSITQAGANVLTF.

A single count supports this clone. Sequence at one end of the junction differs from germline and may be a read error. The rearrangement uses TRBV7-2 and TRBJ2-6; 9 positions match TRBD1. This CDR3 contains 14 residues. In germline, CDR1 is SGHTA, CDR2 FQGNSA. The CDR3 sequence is CASSTRQGVNVLTF. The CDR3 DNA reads TGTGCCAGCAGCACAAGACAGGGGGTCAACGTCCTGACTTTC.